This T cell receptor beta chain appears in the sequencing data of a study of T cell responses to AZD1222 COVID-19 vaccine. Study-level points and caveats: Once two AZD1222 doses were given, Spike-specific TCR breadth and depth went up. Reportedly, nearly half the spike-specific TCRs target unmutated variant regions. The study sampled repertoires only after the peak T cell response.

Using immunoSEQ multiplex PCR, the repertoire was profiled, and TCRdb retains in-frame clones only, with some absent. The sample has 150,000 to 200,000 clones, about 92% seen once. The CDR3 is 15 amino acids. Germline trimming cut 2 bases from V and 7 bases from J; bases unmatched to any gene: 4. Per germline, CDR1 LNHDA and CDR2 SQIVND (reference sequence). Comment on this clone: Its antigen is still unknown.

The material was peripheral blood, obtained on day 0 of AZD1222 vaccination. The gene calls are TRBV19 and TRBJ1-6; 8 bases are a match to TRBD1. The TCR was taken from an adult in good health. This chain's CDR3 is CASSIRQGINSPLHF. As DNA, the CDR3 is TGTGCCAGTAGTATACGACAGGGGATAAATTCACCCCTCCACTTT.